These 12 T cell receptor beta chains share one sample of origin, sequenced in a study of blood T cell repertoires in COVID-19. Generated by immunoSEQ multiplex PCR, the TCRdb table keeps only in-frame clones and is missing some. The sample records about 140,000 clones, 65% to 80% being singletons. Sequencing input: peripheral blood. The receptors derive from a middle-aged man with acute or convalescent COVID-19.

V is TRBV7-2 and J is TRBJ2-1; tentatively, D is TRBD1 (7 bases). V gave up 5 bases and J gave up 6 bases, with 14 bases separating them. CDR1 and CDR2 from the germline V gene are SGHTA and FQGNSA. There are 14 residues in the CDR3. As DNA, the CDR3 is TGTGCCAGCAGCCCAGGGGGGACACTCAATGAGCAGTTCTTC. This gives the protein CASSPGGTLNEQFF. Full variable domain (rest looked up from reference TRBV7-2 and TRBJ2-1): GAGVSQSPSNKVTEKGKDVELRCDPISGHTALYWYRQSLGQGLEFLIYFQGNSAPDKSGLPSDRFSAERTGGSVSTLTIQRTQQEDSAVYLCASSPGGTLNEQFFGPGTRLTVL.

The chain combines TRBV15 with TRBJ1-4; 7 nucleotides align to TRBD1. This CDR3 is built from 14 residues. V lost 5 bases, J lost 4 bases, and 4 bases stayed unmatched. Germline V gives CDR1 LNHNV, CDR2 YYDKDF (reference sequence). The DNA for the CDR3 is TGTGCCACCAGCGGCAGACAGGGTAATGAAAAACTGTTTTTT. Amino acids: CATSGRQGNEKLFF.

The CDR3 sequence: CASNQNRGRAFF. The CDR3 DNA sequence: TGTGCCAGCAACCAAAACAGGGGGCGGGCTTTCTTT. The V call is TRBV21-1, the J call TRBJ1-1; whether TRBD1, the table's D call, matches the DNA was not checked. TRBV21-1 is tagged as a pseudogene. CDR3 length: 12 amino acids.

The DNA of the CDR3 is TGCGCCAGCAGGTCCGGGGGGGTGAACACTGAAGCTTTCTTT. It specifies CASRSGGVNTEAFF. The V call is TRBV5-1, the J call TRBJ1-1; the D gene is possibly TRBD1 (5 bases). Germline assignment: CDR1 SGHRS and CDR2 YFSETQ. The CDR3 length is 14 residues. V lost 5 bases and J lost 0, with 11 bases in between. Full variable domain (remainder filled in from reference TRBV5-1 and TRBJ1-1): KAGVTQTPRYLIKTRGQQVTLSCSPISGHRSVSWYQQTPGQGLQFLFEYFSETQRNKGNFPGRFSGRQFSNSRSEMNVSTLELGDSALYLCASRSGGVNTEAFFGQGTRLTVV.

The chain carries TRBV6-6 and TRBJ1-1, with a tentative D call TRBD1 (6 bases). V was shortened by 4 bases and J by 0 bases, with 15 bases between the two germline ends. There are 16 residues in the CDR3. CDR1 MNHNY and CDR2 SVGAGI come from the germline V gene (reference sequence). This chain's CDR3 is CASSSGQTPMNTEAFF. DNA for the CDR3: TGTGCCAGCAGTTCTGGACAGACCCCCATGAACACTGAAGCTTTCTTT.

The gene calls are TRBV5-5 and TRBJ1-3, with no clear D. Per germline, CDR1 SGHKS and CDR2 YYEKEE (reference sequence). The V end lost 0 bases, the J end lost 0 bases, and 10 bases lay between the germline ends. CDR3 length equals 16 residues. The CDR3: CASSLVGIDSGNTIYF. DNA for the CDR3: TGTGCCAGCAGCTTGGTCGGGATAGACTCTGGAAACACCATATATTTT.

V gene TRBV2 combines with J gene TRBJ1-1; D is unresolved. Trimming took off 2 bases at V and 1 base at J, with 5 bases between the two ends. The CDR3 is 13 residues long. Looked up from germline, CDR1 is SNHLY and CDR2 is FYNNEI. The CDR3 loop reads CASSEFQNTEAFF. Here the CDR3 DNA reads TGTGCCAGCAGTGAATTCCAGAACACTGAAGCTTTCTTT.

The rearrangement links TRBV5-6 to TRBJ2-5; 14 nucleotides match TRBD2. This CDR3 has 18 residues. V gave up 0 bases and J gave up 4 bases; unmatched junction bases: 8. CDR1 is SGHDT and CDR2 is YYEEEE in the germline V gene. As DNA, the CDR3 is TGTGCCAGCAGCTTGGGACTAGCGGGGGGGCCAGGTCGAGAGACCCAGTACTTC. This gives the protein CASSLGLAGGPGRETQYF. The variable domain in full, completed from reference TRBV5-6 and TRBJ2-5, reads DAGVTQSPTHLIKTRGQQVTLRCSPKSGHDTVSWYQQALGQGPQFIFQYYEEEERQRGNFPDRFSGHQFPNYSSELNVNALLLGDSALYLCASSLGLAGGPGRETQYFGPGTRLLVL.

The chain couples TRBV30 to TRBJ2-3, with TRBD2 matching over 11 bases. The V segment lost 0 bases and the J segment 13 bases; nucleotides outside the gene matches: 9. The CDR3 is 14 amino acids. CDR1 is GTSNPN, CDR2 SVGIG, per germline (reference sequence). The chain's CDR3 is CAWSVLTSGAPKYF. As DNA, the CDR3 is TGTGCCTGGAGTGTGCTGACTAGCGGGGCCCCGAAGTATTTT.

The V and J genes are TRBV19 and TRBJ2-3; TRBD2 aligns across 8 bases. The CDR3 runs 15 residues. Unmatched junction bases numbered 7, after V lost 3 bases and J lost 5 bases. Germline V gene lookup returns CDR1 LNHDA and CDR2 SQIVND (reference sequence). CDR3 in amino acids: CASSMGGGPRDTQYF. The CDR3 nucleotides read TGTGCCAGTAGTATGGGCGGGGGGCCTCGAGATACGCAGTATTTT.

This chain connects TRBV27 to TRBJ2-3, with 7 bases aligning to TRBD1. The CDR3 is 15 amino acids. With 4 bases clipped from V and 3 bases from J, the junction kept 7 bases outside the gene matches. Looked up from germline, CDR1 is MNHEY and CDR2 is SMNVEV (reference sequence). The CDR3 coding sequence is TGTGCCAGCAGTTGGAACAGGGGTTCTACAGATACGCAGTATTTT. This gives the protein CASSWNRGSTDTQYF.

J is TRBJ2-1 and V is TRBV24-1; 8 positions agree with TRBD2. This CDR3 comprises 15 residues. Germline values: CDR1 KGHDR, CDR2 SFDVKD. Germline trimming cut 3 bases from V and 2 bases from J; bases unmatched to any gene: 2. The CDR3 nucleotides are TGTGCCACCAGTGATGCGGGGGGCGCCTACAATGAGCAGTTCTTC. Translation gives CATSDAGGAYNEQFF.